This section outlines one TCR beta chain sequence together with its context. This entry is derived from a study of blood T cell repertoires in COVID-19. Libraries were prepared by immunoSEQ multiplex PCR; TCRdb keeps only in-frame clonotypes and omits some of them. The repertoire has roughly 380,000 clones, roughly 90% of them found once; the top ten carry just under 3%. V lost 3 bases, J lost 5 bases, and 12 bases stayed unmatched. This CDR3 region has 19 residues. Germline loops: CDR1 SGHRS, CDR2 YFSETQ. The sequence was obtained from a young woman who had recovered from COVID-19. The material sequenced was PBMCs or T cells enriched from blood (not recorded which). The chain uses TRBV5-1 and TRBJ2-3; TRBD2 matches 16 bases. The CDR3, as DNA: TGCGCCAGCAGCTGGGGGGGACTAGCGGGAGGGCCTTGGAGAGATACGCAGTATTTT. Encoded protein: CASSWGGLAGGPWRDTQYF.